Below, one TCR beta chain is given with its context. Germline CDR1 and CDR2: SGHDN and FVKESK. V was pared by 2 bases and J by 0 bases, with 10 bases between. CDR3 length: 15 amino acids. This entry comes from a study of blood T cell repertoires in COVID-19. Only in-frame clones appear in the TCRdb table, and some are missing; sequencing was by immunoSEQ multiplex PCR. The sample has hundreds of thousands of clones, about nine tenths seen once. Input material: peripheral blood. V usage is TRBV14 and J usage is TRBJ1-2; no clear D. The receptor comes from a woman between 18 and 29 years old with acute or convalescent COVID-19. CDR3 nucleotides: TGTGCCAGCAGCCAAATGACAAACCCTAACTATGGCTACACCTTC. Protein product: CASSQMTNPNYGYTF.